This T cell receptor beta chain was sequenced for a study of beta chain features in type 1 diabetes. Study-wide findings and caveats: VDJ junctions from patients with type 1 diabetes contained fewer insertions and more deletions. There was a moderate but significant shortening of TCRB CDR3s in all four CD4+ subsets of Type 1 diabetes patients.

About this clone itself: What it binds is unknown.

Expressed TCRB transcripts were sequenced, since all the RNA that had been isolated was reverse transcribed. Naive, central memory and regulatory T cell samples yielded about 3.57 million reads on average. The repertoire was sequenced with immunoSEQ multiplex PCR; TCRdb's copy has only in-frame clones and lacks some. The sample consists of about 650,000 clones, about an eighth of them appearing once. The specimen sequenced was naive CD4+ T cells from blood. The sequence derives from a man under 40 with type 1 diabetes.

The CDR3 loop is CASSSRLYLGQGTNTEAFF. The CDR3 DNA reads as TGTGCCAGCAGCTCCCGCCTATATTTGGGACAGGGGACGAACACTGAAGCTTTCTTT. This chain connects TRBV5-6 to TRBJ1-1; 10 positions match TRBD1. The CDR3 covers 19 residues. The trim removed 3 bases at V and 1 base at J, leaving 15 bases unmatched. The germline CDR1 and CDR2 sequences are SGHDT and YYEEEE. Full variable domain (missing parts from reference TRBV5-6 and TRBJ1-1): DAGVTQSPTHLIKTRGQQVTLRCSPKSGHDTVSWYQQALGQGPQFIFQYYEEEERQRGNFPDRFSGHQFPNYSSELNVNALLLGDSALYLCASSSRLYLGQGTNTEAFFGQGTRLTVV.